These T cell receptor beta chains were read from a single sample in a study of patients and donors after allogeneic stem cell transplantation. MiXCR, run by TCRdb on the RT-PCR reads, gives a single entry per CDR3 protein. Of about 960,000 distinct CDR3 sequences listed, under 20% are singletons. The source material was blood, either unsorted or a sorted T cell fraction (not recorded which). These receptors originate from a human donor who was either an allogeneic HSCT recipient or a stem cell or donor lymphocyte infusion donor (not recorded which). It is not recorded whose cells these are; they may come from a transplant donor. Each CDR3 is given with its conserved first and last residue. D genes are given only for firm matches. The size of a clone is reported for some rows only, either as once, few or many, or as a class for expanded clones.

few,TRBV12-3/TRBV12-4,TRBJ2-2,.,TGTGCCAGCAGTCCCCCCCTTAGCCCCGGGGAGCTGTTTTTT,CASSPPLSPGELFF
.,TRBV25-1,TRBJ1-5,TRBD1,TGTGCCAGCAGCGCTGGGGGACAGGGGAACCAGCCCCAGCATTTT,CASSAGGQGNQPQHF
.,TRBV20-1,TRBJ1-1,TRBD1,TGCAGTGCTTTAACCGGGACAGGGACTGAAGCTTTCTTT,CSALTGTGTEAFF
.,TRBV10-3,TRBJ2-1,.,TGTGCCATCAGTGATTTAAGAATTTCCTACAATGAGCAGTTCTTC,CAISDLRISYNEQFF
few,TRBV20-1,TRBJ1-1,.,TGCAGTGCTAGTGACCCGGGAGACACTGAAGCTTTCTTT,CSASDPGDTEAFF
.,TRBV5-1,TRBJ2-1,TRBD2,TGCGCCAGCAGCAACGGACTAGCGATCTCCTACAATGAGCAGTTCTTC,CASSNGLAISYNEQFF
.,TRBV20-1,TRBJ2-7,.,TGCAGTGCTAGACTAGCGCTAGAGCAGTACTTC,CSARLALEQYF
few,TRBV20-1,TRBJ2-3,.,TGCAGTGCTAGACGGGAGCTGACAGATACGCAGTATTTT,CSARRELTDTQYF
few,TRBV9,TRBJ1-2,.,TGTGCCAGCGGGGGACCCCCCTATGGCTACACCTTC,CASGGPPYGYTF
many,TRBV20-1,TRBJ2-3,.,TGCAGTGCTAGTCTTCTAGGCACAGATACGCAGTATTTT,CSASLLGTDTQYF
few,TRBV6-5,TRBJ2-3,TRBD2,TGTGCCAGCAGTTCTAGCGGGGGGGCAGTAGATACGCAGTATTTT,CASSSSGGAVDTQYF
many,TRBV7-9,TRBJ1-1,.,TGTGCCAGCAGCAAGCGGTACACTGAAGCTTTCTTT,CASSKRYTEAFF
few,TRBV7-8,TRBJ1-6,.,TGTGCCAGCAGCTTACAGGGGCGAACTTCTAATTCACCCCTCCACTTT,CASSLQGRTSNSPLHF
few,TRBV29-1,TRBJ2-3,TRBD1,TGCAGCGTTGAAGAAGAGGGACAGCGCACAGATACGCAGTATTTT,CSVEEEGQRTDTQYF
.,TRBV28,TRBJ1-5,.,TGTGCCAGCAGTCCCCCCGGGAAGGGCAGGGGAAGTCAGCCCCAGCATTTT,CASSPPGKGRGSQPQHF
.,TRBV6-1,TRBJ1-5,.,TGTGCCAGCAGTGCGGGACGGAGTTATAGCAATCAGCCCCAGCATTTT,CASSAGRSYSNQPQHF
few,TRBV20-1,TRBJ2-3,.,TGCAGTGCTAGAGATCCCAGCAGCACAGATACGCAGTATTTT,CSARDPSSTDTQYF
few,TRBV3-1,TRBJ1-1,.,TGTGCCAGCAGCCAACCGGGCGGGACGGGACCTTTCTTT,CASSQPGGTGPFF
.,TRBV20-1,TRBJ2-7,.,TGCAGTGCTAGAGGGGGAATCTACGAGCAGTACTTC,CSARGGIYEQYF